This paragraph covers one TCR beta chain sequence. The sample belongs to a study of blood T cell repertoires in COVID-19. Study background: Samples came from the United States, Italy and Spain, spanning acute and convalescent COVID-19. PBMCs, B-cell-depleted T cells, or T cells provided the cDNA or gDNA that made up the material.

V gave up 2 bases and J gave up 1 base; unmatched junction bases: 5. The CDR3 sequence is 15 residues long. Germline V gene data show CDR1 as SGHRS and CDR2 as YFSETQ. Profiled with immunoSEQ multiplex PCR; TCRdb holds only in-frame clones, not every one. This sample has roughly 180,000 clones, with roughly 94% found just once. Patients of the Seattle cohort, enrolled during active infection, were followed longitudinally. The sample comprised peripheral blood. The TCR originated in a man aged 25-45 years with COVID-19, enrolled during active disease. The chain links TRBV5-1 to TRBJ1-1; 7 bases line up with TRBD1. CDR3 in DNA: TGCGCCAGCAGCTTTACAGGGGAGAGGAACACTGAAGCTTTCTTT. Encoded protein: CASSFTGERNTEAFF.